Shown below are 13 T cell receptor beta chains from a single sample sequenced in a study of blood T cell repertoires in COVID-19 (dated by TCRdb to 2020 to 2021). Library construction relied on the immunoSEQ multiplex PCR assay. The table was pulled from immuneACCESS by TCRdb, which kept in-frame rearrangements only. Such tables lose some clones; where checked, under half of the loss comes from unresolved V genes, and the rest has no known cause. Recorded for this sample are some 120,000 clones; approximately 80% of them occurred a single time. Approximately 7.6% of the sample goes to the ten largest clones. Material for sequencing was peripheral blood. These receptors were collected from a man between 65 and 85 years old with active or convalescent COVID-19.

This clone has only a few counts. The chain links TRBV11-1 to TRBJ2-3; TRBD2 matches at 13 bases. The CDR3 is made up of 16 amino acids. In germline, CDR1 is SGHAT, CDR2 FQDESV (reference sequence). V was clipped by 5 bases and J by 4 bases; unmatched bases: 6. The CDR3 DNA sequence: TGTGCCAGCAGCCTGGGACTAGCGGGAAAACCAGATACGCAGTATTTT. Translating gives CASSLGLAGKPDTQYF.

This sequence joins TRBV28 and TRBJ1-1; the match to TRBD1 covers 8 bases. The CDR3 is 13 residues long. J was trimmed by 8 bases and V by 7 bases; bases with no gene match: 9. The germline gives CDR1 MDHEN, CDR2 SYDVKM. CDR3 coding DNA: TGTGCCAGCACCCTACAGGGGGTAGGAGAAGCTTTCTTT. It yields the protein CASTLQGVGEAFF.

A single count supports this clone. This rearrangement joins TRBV5-4 to TRBJ1-1; 8 positions agree with TRBD1. V trimming: 7 bases; J trimming: 7 bases; junction bases outside the gene matches: 12. This CDR3 contains 14 residues. Germline V gene sequence: CDR1 SGHNT, CDR2 YYREEE (reference sequence). CDR3 sequence (DNA): TGTGCCAGCGGAAAGACAGGGGATCGGGGTGAAGCTTTCTTT. Protein: CASGKTGDRGEAFF.

The V call is TRBV12-3 or TRBV12-4, the J call TRBJ2-3, with TRBD2 identical over 9 bases. The CDR3 loop spans 13 amino acids. V trimming: 7 bases; J trimming: 4 bases; junction bases outside the gene matches: 3. CDR3 sequence reads: CASTLAGADTQYF. As DNA, the CDR3 is TGTGCCAGCACATTAGCGGGAGCAGATACGCAGTATTTT.

The rearrangement joins TRBV6-2 or TRBV6-3 to TRBJ1-1, with D maybe TRBD1 (6 bases). There are 13 residues in the CDR3. The V and J ends lost 8 bases and 10 bases respectively, with 20 bases between them. CDR1 MNHEY and CDR2 SVGEGT come from the germline V gene. CDR3 DNA sequence: TGTGCCAGCGTTTACTCCAACAGGGCTAGAGCTTTCTTT. Translated: CASVYSNRARAFF.

This clone occurred once. The CDR3 nucleotides read TGTGCCAGCAGCCTTATCTCTGGGGCCAACGTCCTGACTTTC. Translated, it gives CASSLISGANVLTF. The chain has TRBV3-1 (or the pseudogene TRBV3-2) and TRBJ2-6; no reliable D call. V lost 4 bases and J lost 0, with 4 bases in between. CDR3 length equals 14 residues. CDR1 and CDR2 (germline): LGHDT, YNNKEL (reference sequence).

This chain joins TRBV19 and TRBJ1-6, with TRBD1 matching over 8 bases. Germline lookup yields CDR1 LNHDA and CDR2 SQIVND (reference sequence). After removal of 0 bases from V and 5 bases from J, the junction contained 6 bases not matched to a gene. CDR3 length: 17 residues. CDR3 in DNA: TGTGCCAGTAGTATAGATCCCCAGGGGGCCGATAATTCACCCCTCCACTTT. The encoded protein is CASSIDPQGADNSPLHF.

The chain couples TRBV19 to TRBJ2-5, with a tentative D call TRBD1 (6 bases). The CDR3 loop spans 16 amino acids. Deletions cut 7 bases from V and 0 bases from J, with 18 bases between. The germline CDR1 and CDR2 sequences are LNHDA and SQIVND (reference sequence). The CDR3 spells CASTLPPHRDQETQYF. The CDR3 DNA sequence: TGTGCCAGTACTCTACCCCCCCACAGGGACCAAGAGACCCAGTACTTC.

The genes are TRBV6-2 or TRBV6-3 and TRBJ2-7; D is possibly TRBD1 (5 bases). CDR1 and CDR2 from the germline V gene are MNHEY and SVGEGT. V lost 6 bases to trimming and J lost 4 bases, with 13 bases between them. This CDR3 comprises 13 residues. This CDR3 reads CASSAPAGYEQYF. CDR3 DNA: TGTGCCAGCAGCGCCCCTGCAGGGTACGAGCAGTACTTC.

This chain uses TRBV7-9 with TRBJ1-5; weak D call: TRBD1 (6 bases). CDR3 length equals 15 residues. The germline V and J ends were trimmed by 4 bases and 0 bases, with 10 bases remaining between them. Germline V lookup: CDR1 SEHNR, CDR2 FQNEAQ (reference sequence). The CDR3 DNA follows: TGTGCCAGCAGCTCAGGGGATAATAGCAATCAGCCCCAGCATTTT. Amino acids: CASSSGDNSNQPQHF.

The chain is built from TRBV28 and TRBJ2-1; 10 bases are shared with TRBD2. Per the germline V gene, CDR1 is MDHEN and CDR2 is SYDVKM. Trimming at V came to 6 bases and at J to 4 bases, leaving 6 bases not matched to a gene. CDR3 length equals 15 residues. CDR3 sequence (DNA): TGTGCCAGCAGGGGAGCGGGAGGGCCATACAATGAGCAGTTCTTC. Translated, it gives CASRGAGGPYNEQFF. The full variable domain, rest sourced from reference TRBV28 and TRBJ2-1, is DVKVTQSSRYLVKRTGEKVFLECVQDMDHENMFWYRQDPGLGLRLIYFSYDVKMKEKGDIPEGYSVSREKKERFSLILESASTNQTSMYLCASRGAGGPYNEQFFGPGTRLTVL.

This clone is termed medium-sized. The chain has TRBV29-1 and TRBJ2-2, with TRBD2 matching 9 bases. V lost 7 bases to trimming and J lost 1 base; unmatched junction nucleotides: 4. CDR1 is SQVTM, CDR2 ANQGSEA, per germline. CDR3 length equals 14 residues. The CDR3 loop reads CSAGLAVNTGELFF. The CDR3 DNA reads as TGCAGCGCGGGACTAGCCGTGAACACCGGGGAGCTGTTTTTT.

This clone was seen once. The chain recombines TRBV5-1 with TRBJ2-1; 7 positions agree with TRBD2. This CDR3 is 17 amino acids long. J was trimmed by 10 bases and V by 0 bases; bases with no gene match: 16. From germline, CDR1 is SGHRS and CDR2 YFSETQ. The DNA of the CDR3 is TGCGCCAGCAGCTTGGGATTTTTGACTAGCCCGGGACGGGAGCAGTTCTTC. Amino acid sequence: CASSLGFLTSPGREQFF.